This TCR beta chain appears in the sequencing data of a study of blood T cell repertoires in COVID-19. Background on the study: Sites in the United States, Italy and Spain provided acute and convalescent COVID-19 samples.

The protocol was immunoSEQ multiplex PCR, while the TCRdb copy is restricted to in-frame clones and leaves out a portion. The data show 270,000 or so clones, with about 85% seen just once and under 8% held by the top ten. The table lists this clone with a few counts. Enrolled through a virtual design, the participants were between 18 and 89 years of age and came from about two dozen US areas. Clinical history as reported by participants underpinned cohort assignment. The V and J ends lost 3 bases and 8 bases respectively, with 10 bases between them. The CDR3 is made up of 12 amino acids. Sequencing used PBMCs or T cells enriched from blood (not recorded which). This chain joins TRBV12-3 or TRBV12-4 and TRBJ1-2; D is perhaps TRBD1 (5 bases). The source is a woman between 50 and 59 years old who had been exposed to COVID-19. CDR3 loop: CASSFAGSGYTF. In nucleotides, the CDR3 is TGTGCCAGCAGTTTTGCAGGGTCAGGCTACACCTTC.